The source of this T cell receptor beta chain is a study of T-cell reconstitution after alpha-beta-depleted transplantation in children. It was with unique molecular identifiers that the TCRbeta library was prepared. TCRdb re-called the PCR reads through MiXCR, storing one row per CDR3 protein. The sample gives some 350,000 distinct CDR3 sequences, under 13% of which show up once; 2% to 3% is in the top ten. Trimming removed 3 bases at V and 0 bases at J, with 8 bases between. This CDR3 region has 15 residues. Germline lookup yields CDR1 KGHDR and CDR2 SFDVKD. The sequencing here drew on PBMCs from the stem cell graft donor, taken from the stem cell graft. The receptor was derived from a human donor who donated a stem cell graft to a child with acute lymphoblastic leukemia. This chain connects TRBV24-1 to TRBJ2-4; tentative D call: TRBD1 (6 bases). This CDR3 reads CATSDPGVAKNIQYF. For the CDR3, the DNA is TGTGCCACCAGTGATCCAGGGGTAGCCAAAAACATTCAGTACTTC.